A selection of T cell receptor beta chains follows, all from one sample in a study of T cell repertoires in cytomegalovirus infection. The antigens these receptors bind are not known. Each CDR3 protein gets one entry after TCRdb re-called the reads with MiXCR. This sample carries hundreds of thousands of distinct CDR3 sequences, about 33% of them seen once, and the ten largest clones take 9.5% to 15%. The sequencing here drew on cultured CD8+ T cells from PBMCs, taken from culture after CMV antigen stimulation. The source of these receptors is a human donor in good health (CMV status not recorded). Some clones in this sample may be carry-over from other donors' samples. CDR3s include the opening cysteine and the closing phenylalanine or tryptophan. The D gene is left open where the match is weak. Clone sizes are given selectively: once, few, many, or a class where the clone is expanded.

V	D	length	J	size	CDR3	DNA
TRBV7-9	.	12	TRBJ1-5	.	CASGRVDQPQHF	TGTGCCAGCGGGAGGGTTGATCAGCCCCAGCATTTT
TRBV27	.	13	TRBJ1-4	.	CASSLFTNEKLFF	TGTGCCAGCTCTCTTTTCACTAATGAAAAACTGTTTTTT
TRBV19	TRBD2	15	TRBJ2-1	few	CASKASGGPYNEQFF	TGTGCCAGTAAGGCTAGCGGGGGGCCTTACAATGAGCAGTTCTTC
TRBV7-9	TRBD1	15	TRBJ2-7	few	CASSYPGQAIIKQYF	TGTGCCAGCAGCTACCCGGGACAGGCCATCATTAAGCAGTACTTC
TRBV7-6	.	16	TRBJ1-3	.	CASSRDGLSSGNTIYF	TGTGCCAGCAGCCGCGACGGATTGAGCTCTGGAAACACCATATATTTT
TRBV5-6	TRBD1	13	TRBJ2-1	few	CASSKRQGNEQFF	TGTGCCAGCAGCAAGAGACAGGGGAATGAGCAGTTCTTC
TRBV19	.	14	TRBJ1-1	.	CASSIDNMNTEAFF	TGTGCCAGTAGTATAGACAACATGAACACTGAAGCTTTCTTT
TRBV7-9	.	18	TRBJ2-2	few	CASSGKQGMEGNTGELFF	TGTGCCAGCAGCGGTAAACAGGGGATGGAGGGGAACACCGGGGAGCTGTTTTTT
TRBV4-3	.	14	TRBJ2-3	few	CASSHGTPTDTQYF	TGCGCCAGCAGCCACGGGACCCCCACAGATACGCAGTATTTT
TRBV9	.	15	TRBJ2-2	.	CASSVGDLGTGELFF	TGTGCCAGCAGCGTAGGTGATTTGGGCACCGGGGAGCTGTTTTTT